This TCR beta chain was obtained from a study of response to subunit inactivated influenza vaccine. MiXCR, run by TCRdb on the RT-PCR reads, gives a single entry per CDR3 protein. The table has around 500,000 distinct CDR3 sequences, approximately 11% seen once. Looked up from germline, CDR1 is MGHRA and CDR2 is YSYEKL. V gave up 4 bases and J gave up 0 bases; unmatched junction bases: 2. The CDR3 is made up of 15 amino acids. This clonotype has ten or more counts. Its specificity is unknown. General study results and limits: The authors suggested that every seasonal influenza vaccination recruits few new T cells.

Sequencing was performed on PBMCs from blood, taken 45 days after vaccination. The sequence was collected from a man aged 45-60 years who received an inactivated influenza vaccine. V gene TRBV4-1 combines with J gene TRBJ1-4, with 7 positions matching TRBD1. CDR3 nucleotides: TGCGCCAGCAGCCTAACAGGGGCAACTAATGAAAAACTGTTTTTT. Its translation is CASSLTGATNEKLFF.